These 8 T cell receptor beta chains originate from one sample sequenced in a study of T cell responses to AZD1222 COVID-19 vaccine. TCRdb's copy holds only in-frame clones and misses some; the assay was immunoSEQ multiplex PCR. The sample yields 150,000 or so clones, around 89% seen once. This specimen was peripheral blood, taken on day 0 of AZD1222 vaccination. The receptors come from an adult in good health.

The chain has TRBV12-3 or TRBV12-4 and TRBJ1-1; no definite D call. CDR3 size: 13 residues. Trimming shortened V by 8 bases and J by 1 base, and 11 bases separated the two germline ends. For the CDR3, the DNA is TGTGCCAGCTCATGGACCGCGAACACTGAAGCTTTCTTT. This encodes CASSWTANTEAFF.

This sequence joins TRBV19 and TRBJ1-3, with a tentative D call TRBD1 (5 bases). This CDR3 contains 15 residues. V lost 7 bases and J lost 0, with 13 bases in between. Germline V gives CDR1 LNHDA, CDR2 SQIVND (reference sequence). The CDR3 sequence is CASTLDRYSGNTIYF. Here the CDR3 DNA reads TGTGCCAGTACCTTAGACAGATACTCTGGAAACACCATATATTTT.

The chain recombines TRBV19 with TRBJ1-6; tentatively, D is TRBD1 (6 bases). The germline gives CDR1 LNHDA, CDR2 SQIVND (reference sequence). Deletions cut 11 bases from V and 0 bases from J, with 11 bases between. CDR3 length: 14 residues. The CDR3 loop is CASGAFSYNSPLHF. The CDR3 region has the DNA TGTGCCTCAGGGGCCTTCTCCTATAATTCACCCCTCCACTTT.

J is TRBJ1-2 and V is TRBV5-1; 7 bases agree with TRBD1. CDR1 SGHRS and CDR2 YFSETQ come from the germline V gene. This CDR3 region has 14 residues. Trimming at V came to 5 bases and at J to 3 bases, leaving 7 bases not matched to a gene. In DNA, the CDR3 is TGCGCCAGCAGTCCCGCGCAGGGGGACTATGGCTACACCTTC. This codes for CASSPAQGDYGYTF.

The chain recombines TRBV28 with TRBJ2-7; D unresolved. This CDR3 contains 12 residues. CDR1 is MDHEN and CDR2 is SYDVKM in the germline V gene. Trimming took 10 bases from V and 7 from J, leaving 17 bases between them. The CDR3 sequence: CATNTAPREQYF. CDR3 DNA sequence: TGTGCCACCAATACGGCGCCACGGGAGCAGTACTTC.

The rearrangement uses TRBV7-2 and TRBJ1-6; no clear D. This CDR3 contains 15 residues. From germline, CDR1 is SGHTA and CDR2 FQGNSA. The V end was cut by 2 bases, the J end by 9 bases, with 14 bases between. The DNA of the CDR3 is TGTGCCAGCAGCTTATCCGGCTCATGGCCTTCACCCCTCCACTTT. Translated: CASSLSGSWPSPLHF.

This rearrangement joins TRBV5-6 to TRBJ1-1; D uncertain. This CDR3 contains 12 residues. The germline V gene has CDR1 SGHDT and CDR2 YYEEEE. The ends were cut back, 3 bases at V and 10 bases at J, with 13 bases in the middle. CDR3 sequence (DNA): TGTGCCAGCAGCTGGTCGACCGGAGGAGCTTTCTTT. Its protein product is CASSWSTGGAFF.

The chain recombines TRBV4-2 with TRBJ2-1, with 10 positions matching TRBD2. The V and J ends lost 6 bases and 6 bases, in that order; junction bases with no gene match: 11. The CDR3 covers 16 residues. The germline gives CDR1 LGHNA, CDR2 YNFKEQ. The CDR3 protein is CASRPPLAGVRNEQFF. CDR3 DNA: TGTGCCAGCAGACCGCCTCTAGCGGGAGTGCGCAATGAGCAGTTCTTC.